One sample yielded the 17 T cell receptor beta chains listed below, sequenced in a study of prognosis after radiotherapy for stage I lung cancer. By two-round multiplex PCR, the TCR beta CDR3 was amplified from genomic DNA. The first PCR round targeted every TRBV and TRBJ gene with specific primers. MiXCR, run by TCRdb on the multiplex PCR reads, gives a single entry per CDR3 protein. This sample has tens of thousands of distinct CDR3 sequences, with roughly two fifths found just once. The starting material was PBMCs, obtained before or after stereotactic body radiation therapy (not recorded which). Source of these receptors: a donor at least 50 years old with non-small cell lung cancer.

There are many counts of this clonotype. This chain uses TRBV2 with TRBJ2-4; possible D gene TRBD1, 6 bases. Germline loops: CDR1 SNHLY, CDR2 FYNNEI. V was cut by 6 bases and J by 2 bases, with 11 bases left in between. This CDR3 comprises 14 residues. CDR3 DNA sequence: TGTGCCAGCAGCCTAACAGGGACCAAAAACATTCAGTACTTC. It translates to CASSLTGTKNIQYF.

This clonotype was detected many times. This chain's CDR3 is CSLSVGPGGYNEQFF. The CDR3 nucleotides are TGCAGCCTATCCGTGGGGCCGGGGGGCTACAATGAGCAGTTCTTC. The chain links TRBV29-1 to TRBJ2-1, with 7 positions matching TRBD2. Germline V gives CDR1 SQVTM, CDR2 ANQGSEA. The CDR3 has 15 residues. Trimming took 8 bases from V and 3 from J; bases not matched to a gene: 13.

The V and J genes are TRBV30 and TRBJ2-3; TRBD2 aligns across 8 bases. The germline gives CDR1 GTSNPN, CDR2 SVGIG (reference sequence). V lost 4 bases to trimming and J lost 0 bases; unmatched junction nucleotides: 3. This CDR3 is built from 14 residues. DNA for the CDR3: TGTGCCTGGACTAGCGGGTCTAGCACAGATACGCAGTATTTT. Translating gives CAWTSGSSTDTQYF.

The chain joins TRBV15 to TRBJ2-3; D unclear. The V end was cut by 0 bases, the J end by 6 bases, with 4 bases between. CDR3 length equals 12 residues. In germline, CDR1 is LNHNV, CDR2 YYDKDF (reference sequence). The CDR3 loop is CATSRERDTQYF. In DNA form, the CDR3 reads TGTGCCACCAGCAGAGAGAGGGATACGCAGTATTTT.

There are many counts of this clonotype. The J gene is TRBJ2-3, the V gene TRBV10-3; 10 positions agree with TRBD1. The ends lost 7 bases at V and 4 bases at J; junction bases unmatched: 5. The CDR3 totals 14 residues. CDR1 is ENHRY and CDR2 is SYGVKD in the germline V gene. The CDR3 here is CAIMETGGSDTQYF. CDR3 DNA: TGTGCCATCATGGAGACAGGGGGCTCAGATACGCAGTATTTT.

In its sample, this clonotype was seen many times. For the CDR3, the DNA is TGTGCCAGCCGACAGGGAAACAATCAGCCCCAGCATTTT. Translating it yields CASRQGNNQPQHF. The chain is built from TRBV2 and TRBJ1-5; 7 bases fit TRBD1. From germline, CDR1 is SNHLY and CDR2 FYNNEI. J lost 3 bases, V lost 8 bases, and 4 bases had no gene match. CDR3 length: 13 amino acids. The complete variable domain, with remaining parts taken from reference TRBV2 and TRBJ1-5, reads EPEVTQTPSHQVTQMGQEVILRCVPISNHLYFYWYRQILGQKVEFLVSFYNNEISEKSEIFDDQFSVERPDGSNFTLKIRSTKLEDSAMYFCASRQGNNQPQHFGDGTRLSIL.

This clonotype was observed many times. This chain uses TRBV5-8 with TRBJ1-1, with 7 bases matching TRBD1. Losses at the gene ends were 4 bases for V and 5 bases for J; bases not matched to a gene: 11. The CDR3 has 15 amino acids. Looked up from germline, CDR1 is SGHTS and CDR2 is YDEGEE. The CDR3 DNA follows: TGTGCCAGCAGCCGAAGAGAGGGGGCGCTTACTGAAGCTTTCTTT. Translated, it gives CASSRREGALTEAFF.

This clonotype has more than one count but fewer than ten. The likely explanation is a read error, given a far larger clone one base away. The chain is built from TRBV6-1 and TRBJ2-2; D gene unclear. The CDR3 sequence is 11 residues long. Germline V gene sequence: CDR1 MNHNS, CDR2 SASEGT. The V end lost 7 bases, the J end lost 6 bases, and 6 bases lay between the germline ends. The CDR3 here is CASILSGELFF. CDR3 bases: TGTGCCAGCATTTTATCCGGGGAGCTGTTTTTT.

The chain employs TRBV20-1 and TRBJ2-1; D possibly corresponds to TRBD2 (5 bases). Looked up from germline, CDR1 is DFQATT and CDR2 is SNEGSKA (reference sequence). Trimming cost V 2 bases and J 8 bases, with 16 bases left between them. The CDR3 contains 14 residues. The CDR3 DNA reads as TGCAGTGCTAGATTTGCTGGAGGCATATATGAGCAGTTCTTC. Its protein is CSARFAGGIYEQFF.

This clonotype occurred many times. The rearrangement joins TRBV7-2 to TRBJ2-7, with 13 bases aligning to TRBD2. Unmatched junction bases numbered 6, after V lost 5 bases and J lost 2 bases. Germline-derived CDR1 and CDR2 are SGHTA and FQGNSA. The CDR3 loop spans 16 amino acids. Written as DNA, the CDR3 is TGTGCCAGCAGCCCCCGACTAGCGGGAGGCGCCTACGAGCAGTACTTC. Residues: CASSPRLAGGAYEQYF.

Of note for this clonotype: Mismatch with germline at one junction end may stem from a read error. This sequence joins TRBV6-9 and TRBJ2-1, with TRBD2 as a possible D gene (6 bases). This CDR3 has 16 amino acids. The V gene's germline CDR1 is MNHGY and CDR2 SVAAGI. Here the CDR3 reads CASSYSSVGGNNEQFF. Written as DNA, the CDR3 is TGTGCCAGCAGTTACTCTAGCGTGGGAGGAAACAATGAGCAGTTTTTC.

As regards this clonotype: At one boundary the junction diverges from the germline segment, which might be a read error. This chain joins TRBV12-3 or TRBV12-4 and TRBJ2-2; D is possibly TRBD1 or TRBD2 (6 bases each). This CDR3 comprises 20 residues. The CDR3 DNA is TGTGCCAGCAGTTCGACAGGACCAGAGTCCCTAGGGCGTGGCACCGGGGGGCTGTTTTTT. This sequence encodes CASSSTGPESLGRGTGGLFF.

This clonotype appeared a few times. The CDR3 DNA follows: TGCAGTCCCAGACCTGACGGAGAGACCCAGTACTTC. Translation gives CSPRPDGETQYF. The J gene is TRBJ2-5, the V gene TRBV20-1; D is undetermined. Trimming took 8 bases from V and 4 from J, leaving 14 bases between them. CDR1 is DFQATT, CDR2 SNEGSKA, per germline (reference sequence). The CDR3 is 12 amino acids.

The genes are TRBV19 and TRBJ1-6; 9 nucleotides align to TRBD1. From germline, CDR1 is LNHDA and CDR2 SQIVND (reference sequence). The CDR3 extends over 15 amino acids. The V gene end was trimmed by 7 bases and the J gene end by 10 bases; junction bases not matched to a gene: 11. As DNA, the CDR3 is TGTGCCAGTAAAACCGGGACAGGGCAAATCTCACCCCTCCACTTT. This sequence encodes CASKTGTGQISPLHF.

This clonotype was observed at least ten times. The rearrangement joins TRBV27 to TRBJ1-1; D not resolved. Trimming shortened V by 6 bases and J by 4 bases, and 9 bases separated the two germline ends. Germline-derived CDR1 and CDR2 are MNHEY and SMNVEV (reference sequence). The length of the CDR3 is 12 residues. The CDR3 DNA is TGTGCCAGCAGCAAGCTAGGCACTGAAGCTTTCTTT. It codes for CASSKLGTEAFF.

On this clonotype: A read error is possible here, since a much larger clone lies one base away. CDR3 protein: CASSYLGHNTEAFF. The DNA of the CDR3 is TGTGCCAGCAGTTACTTGGGACATAACACTGAAGCTTTCTTT. The chain has TRBV6-5 and TRBJ1-1; TRBD1 is a possible D gene (6 bases). In germline, CDR1 is MNHEY, CDR2 SVGAGI. The CDR3 loop spans 14 amino acids. V lost 1 base, J lost 2 bases, and 8 bases lay in between.

Only one count was recorded for this clonotype. The chain uses TRBV11-3 and TRBJ2-1; TRBD2 agrees at 9 bases. The CDR3 is made up of 16 amino acids. J lost 7 bases, V lost 3 bases, and 10 bases had no gene match. Germline V lookup: CDR1 SGHNT, CDR2 YENEEA. The CDR3 bases are TGTGCCAGCAGCTTTGTGTCGCTAGCGGGGACTAATGAGCAGTTCTTC. Amino acid sequence: CASSFVSLAGTNEQFF.